These 3 T cell receptor beta chains share one sample of origin, sequenced in a study of blood T cell repertoires in COVID-19. TCRdb's copy holds only in-frame clones and misses some; the assay was immunoSEQ multiplex PCR. The top ten hold around 13% of the sample, which has some 130,000 clones, about four fifths seen once. Sequencing was done on a sample of peripheral blood. The receptors stem from a woman in her thirties who had recovered from COVID-19.

On this clone itself: Other nucleotide sequences in the sample specify the same CDR3. The CDR3, as DNA: TGTGCCAGCTCCCCGGGGAGCGGGAGGACCTACGAGCAGTACTTC. Translation: CASSPGSGRTYEQYF. V gene TRBV18 combines with J gene TRBJ2-7; 9 nucleotides align to TRBD2. Unmatched junction bases numbered 8, after V lost 6 bases and J lost 2 bases. Germline V lookup: CDR1 KGHSH, CDR2 LQKENI. This CDR3 is 15 amino acids long.

This chain connects TRBV19 to TRBJ2-6; 7 positions match TRBD2. The junction had 3 bases not matched to a gene; V was cut back by 4 bases and J by 3 bases. This CDR3 has 15 residues. In germline, CDR1 is LNHDA, CDR2 SQIVND (reference sequence). CDR3: CASSNGGGGANVLTF. Here the CDR3 DNA reads TGTGCCAGTAGTAACGGCGGGGGTGGGGCCAACGTCCTGACTTTC.

The gene calls are TRBV5-1 and TRBJ2-3, with a tentative D call TRBD2 (5 bases). Trimming removed 0 bases from V and 4 bases from J, with 12 bases in between. Germline CDR1 reads SGHRS; CDR2 reads YFSETQ. CDR3 length: 15 residues. The CDR3 DNA sequence: TGCGCCAGCAGCTTGGGGGCTAGCCGTCCAGATACGCAGTATTTT. Protein: CASSLGASRPDTQYF.